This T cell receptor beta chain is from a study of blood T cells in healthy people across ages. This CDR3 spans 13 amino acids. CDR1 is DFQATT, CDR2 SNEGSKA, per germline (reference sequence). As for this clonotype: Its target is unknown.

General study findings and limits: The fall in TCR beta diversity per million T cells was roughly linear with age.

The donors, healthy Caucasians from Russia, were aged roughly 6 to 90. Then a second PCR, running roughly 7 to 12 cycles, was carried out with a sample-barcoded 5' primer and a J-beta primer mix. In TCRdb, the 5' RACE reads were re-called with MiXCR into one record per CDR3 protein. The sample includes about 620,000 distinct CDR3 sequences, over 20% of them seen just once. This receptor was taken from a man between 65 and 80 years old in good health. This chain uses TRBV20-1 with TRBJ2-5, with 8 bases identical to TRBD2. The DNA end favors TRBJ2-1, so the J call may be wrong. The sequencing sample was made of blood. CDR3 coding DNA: TGCAGTGCCGCAAAAGCGGGAGTCAATGAGCAGTTCTTC. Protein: CSAAKAGVNEQFF.